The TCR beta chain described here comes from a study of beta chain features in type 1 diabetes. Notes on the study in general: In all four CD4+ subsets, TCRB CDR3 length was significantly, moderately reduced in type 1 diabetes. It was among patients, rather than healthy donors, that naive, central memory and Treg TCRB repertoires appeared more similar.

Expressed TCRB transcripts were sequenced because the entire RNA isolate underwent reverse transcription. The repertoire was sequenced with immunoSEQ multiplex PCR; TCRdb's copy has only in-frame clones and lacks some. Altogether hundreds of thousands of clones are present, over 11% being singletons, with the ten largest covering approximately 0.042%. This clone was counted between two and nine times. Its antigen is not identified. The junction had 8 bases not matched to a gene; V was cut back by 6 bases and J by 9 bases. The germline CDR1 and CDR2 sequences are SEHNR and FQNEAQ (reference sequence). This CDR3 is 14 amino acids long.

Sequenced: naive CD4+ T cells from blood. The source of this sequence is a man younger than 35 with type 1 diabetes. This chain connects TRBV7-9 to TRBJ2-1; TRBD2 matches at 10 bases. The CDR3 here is CASSLLAGDLEQFF. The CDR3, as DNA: TGTGCCAGCAGTCTTCTAGCGGGAGATCTTGAGCAGTTCTTC.